The entry below describes one T cell receptor beta chain. The data stem from a study of blood T cell repertoires in COVID-19. Trimming shortened V by 8 bases and J by 5 bases, and 12 bases separated the two germline ends. Germline-derived CDR1 and CDR2 are SNHLY and FYNNEI. This CDR3 spans 13 amino acids. Repertoires were generated with immunoSEQ multiplex PCR, while TCRdb's copy carries only in-frame clones and drops some. Found here are approximately 250,000 clones, 75% to 90% of them singletons; the top ten hold roughly 3%. This receptor was taken from a woman aged 40 to 55 who had been exposed to COVID-19. The sequenced sample consisted of PBMCs or T cells enriched from blood (not recorded which). J is TRBJ2-2 and V is TRBV2, with D maybe TRBD2 (6 bases). The CDR3 DNA sequence: TGTGCCAGCGGGGAGGAGGGGACCGGGGAGCTGTTTTTT. Translating it yields CASGEEGTGELFF.